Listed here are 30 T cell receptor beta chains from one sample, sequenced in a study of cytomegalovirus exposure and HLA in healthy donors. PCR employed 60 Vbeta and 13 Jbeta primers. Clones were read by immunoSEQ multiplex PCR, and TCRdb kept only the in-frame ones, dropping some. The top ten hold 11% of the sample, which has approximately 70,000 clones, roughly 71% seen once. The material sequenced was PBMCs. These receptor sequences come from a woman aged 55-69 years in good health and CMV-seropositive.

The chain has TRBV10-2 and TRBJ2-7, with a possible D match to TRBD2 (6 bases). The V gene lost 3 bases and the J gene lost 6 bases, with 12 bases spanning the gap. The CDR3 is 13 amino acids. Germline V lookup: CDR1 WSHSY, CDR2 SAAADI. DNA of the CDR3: TGCGCCAGCAGTGAACGCGGGGCCCTCGAGCAGTACTTC. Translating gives CASSERGALEQYF.

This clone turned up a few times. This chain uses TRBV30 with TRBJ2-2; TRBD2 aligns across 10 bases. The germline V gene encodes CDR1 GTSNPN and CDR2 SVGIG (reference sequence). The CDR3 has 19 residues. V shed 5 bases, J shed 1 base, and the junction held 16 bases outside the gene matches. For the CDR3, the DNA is TGTGCCTGGGGTCCACTGGGGCTAGCGGGGGCCGTGAACACCGGGGAGCTGTTTTTT. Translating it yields CAWGPLGLAGAVNTGELFF.

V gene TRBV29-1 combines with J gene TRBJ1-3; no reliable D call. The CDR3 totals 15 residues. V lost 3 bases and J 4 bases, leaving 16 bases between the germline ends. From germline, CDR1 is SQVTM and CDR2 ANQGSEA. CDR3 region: CSVDSGSGFGNTIYF. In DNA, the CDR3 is TGCAGCGTTGACTCGGGTTCGGGATTCGGAAACACCATATATTTT.

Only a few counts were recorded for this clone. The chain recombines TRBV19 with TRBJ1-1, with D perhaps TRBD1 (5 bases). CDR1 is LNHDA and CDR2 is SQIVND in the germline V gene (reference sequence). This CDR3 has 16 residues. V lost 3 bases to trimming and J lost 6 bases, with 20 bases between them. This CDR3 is CASSILPKRQRSEAFF. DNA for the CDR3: TGTGCCAGTAGTATTCTACCAAAAAGACAGCGCTCTGAAGCTTTCTTT.

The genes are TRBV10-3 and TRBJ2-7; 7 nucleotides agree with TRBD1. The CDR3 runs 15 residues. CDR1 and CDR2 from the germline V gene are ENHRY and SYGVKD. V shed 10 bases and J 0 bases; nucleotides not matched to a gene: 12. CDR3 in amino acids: CATAPVTGSSYEQYF. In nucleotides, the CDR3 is TGTGCCACGGCGCCGGTGACAGGGAGCTCCTACGAGCAGTACTTC.

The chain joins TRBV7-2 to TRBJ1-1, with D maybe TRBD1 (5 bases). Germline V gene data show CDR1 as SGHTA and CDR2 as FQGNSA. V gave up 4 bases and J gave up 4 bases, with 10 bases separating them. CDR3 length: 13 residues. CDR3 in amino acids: CASSWTTATEAFF. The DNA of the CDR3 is TGTGCCAGCAGCTGGACAACGGCCACTGAAGCTTTCTTT.

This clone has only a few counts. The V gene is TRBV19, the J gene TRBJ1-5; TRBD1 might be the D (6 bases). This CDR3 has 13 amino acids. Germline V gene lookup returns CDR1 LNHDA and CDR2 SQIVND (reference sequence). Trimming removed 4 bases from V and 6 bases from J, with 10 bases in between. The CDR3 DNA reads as TGTGCCAGTAGTACACAGGGTGTTCAGCCCCAGCATTTT. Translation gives CASSTQGVQPQHF.

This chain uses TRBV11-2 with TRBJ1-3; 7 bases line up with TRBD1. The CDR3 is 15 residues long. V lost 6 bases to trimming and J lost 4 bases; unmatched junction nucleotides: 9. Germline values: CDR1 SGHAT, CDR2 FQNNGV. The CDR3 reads CASSLVGGTGNTIYF. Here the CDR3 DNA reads TGTGCCAGCAGTCTAGTAGGGGGCACGGGAAACACCATATATTTT.

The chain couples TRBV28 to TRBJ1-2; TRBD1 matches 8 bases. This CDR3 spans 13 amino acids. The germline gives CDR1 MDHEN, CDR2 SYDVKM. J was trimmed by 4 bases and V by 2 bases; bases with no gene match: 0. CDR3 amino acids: CASSLQGAYGYTF. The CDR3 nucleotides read TGTGCCAGCAGTTTACAGGGGGCCTATGGCTACACCTTC.

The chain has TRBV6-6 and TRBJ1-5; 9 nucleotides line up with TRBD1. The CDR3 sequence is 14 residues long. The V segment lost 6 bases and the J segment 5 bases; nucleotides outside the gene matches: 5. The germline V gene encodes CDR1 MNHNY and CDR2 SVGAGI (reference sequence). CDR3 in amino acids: CASSRDRDYQPQHF. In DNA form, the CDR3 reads TGTGCCAGCAGCCGGGACAGGGATTATCAGCCCCAGCATTTT.

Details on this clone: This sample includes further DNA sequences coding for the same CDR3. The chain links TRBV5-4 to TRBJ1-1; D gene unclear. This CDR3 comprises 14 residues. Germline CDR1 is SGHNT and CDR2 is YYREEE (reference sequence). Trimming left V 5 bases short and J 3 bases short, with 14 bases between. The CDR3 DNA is TGTGCCAGCAGTCCCCCCACGGGGTACACTGAAGCTTTCTTT. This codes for CASSPPTGYTEAFF. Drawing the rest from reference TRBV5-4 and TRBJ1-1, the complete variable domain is ETGVTQSPTHLIKTRGQQVTLRCSSQSGHNTVSWYQQALGQGPQFIFQYYREEENGRGNFPPRFSGLQFPNYSSELNVNALELDDSALYLCASSPPTGYTEAFFGQGTRLTVV.

The chain's CDR3 is CASSLDRGGNTEAFF. The CDR3 DNA sequence: TGTGCCAGCAGCTTGGATCGGGGGGGGAACACTGAAGCTTTCTTT. J is TRBJ1-1 and V is TRBV5-6; possible D gene TRBD1, 5 bases. Germline V lookup: CDR1 SGHDT, CDR2 YYEEEE. Deletions cut 0 bases from V and 1 base from J, with 10 bases between. The CDR3 contains 15 residues.

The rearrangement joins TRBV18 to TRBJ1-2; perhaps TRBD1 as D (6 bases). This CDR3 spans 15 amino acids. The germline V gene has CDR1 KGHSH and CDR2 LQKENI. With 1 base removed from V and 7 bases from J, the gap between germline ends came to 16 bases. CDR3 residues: CASSPQMTGETGYTF. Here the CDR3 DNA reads TGTGCCAGCTCACCACAGATGACAGGCGAGACTGGCTACACCTTC.

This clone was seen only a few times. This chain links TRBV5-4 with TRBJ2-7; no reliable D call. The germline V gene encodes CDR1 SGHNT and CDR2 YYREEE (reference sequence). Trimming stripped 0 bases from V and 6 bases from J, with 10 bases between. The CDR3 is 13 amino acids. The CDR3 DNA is TGTGCCAGCAGCTTGGAGCAGGTAGGCGAGCAGTACTTC. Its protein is CASSLEQVGEQYF.

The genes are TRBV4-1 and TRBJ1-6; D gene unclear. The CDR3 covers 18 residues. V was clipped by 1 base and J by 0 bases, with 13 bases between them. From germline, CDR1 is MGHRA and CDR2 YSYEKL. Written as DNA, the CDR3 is TGCGCCAGCAGCCAAGTCGTCGTCCCGAGCTCCTATAATTCACCCCTCCACTTT. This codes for CASSQVVVPSSYNSPLHF.

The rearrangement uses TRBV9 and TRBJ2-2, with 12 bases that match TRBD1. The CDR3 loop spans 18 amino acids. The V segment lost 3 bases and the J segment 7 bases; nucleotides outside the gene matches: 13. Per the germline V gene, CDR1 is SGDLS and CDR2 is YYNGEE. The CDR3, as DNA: TGTGCCAGCAGCGAGACTTTAGGGGACAGGGGGCCGGGCGGGGAGCTGTTTTTT. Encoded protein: CASSETLGDRGPGGELFF.

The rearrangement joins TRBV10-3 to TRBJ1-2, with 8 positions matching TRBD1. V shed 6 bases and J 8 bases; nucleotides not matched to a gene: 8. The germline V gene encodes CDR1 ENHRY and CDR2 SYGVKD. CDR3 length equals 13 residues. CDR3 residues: CAISLGQGNGYTF. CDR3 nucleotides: TGTGCCATCAGCCTCGGACAGGGCAACGGCTACACCTTC.

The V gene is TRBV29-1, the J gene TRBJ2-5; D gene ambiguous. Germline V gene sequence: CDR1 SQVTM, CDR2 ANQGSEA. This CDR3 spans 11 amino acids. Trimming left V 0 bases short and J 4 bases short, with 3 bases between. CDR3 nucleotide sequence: TGCAGCGTTGAAGATCGAGAGACCCAGTACTTC. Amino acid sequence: CSVEDRETQYF.

CDR3 in amino acids: CSVGPTGGGRFTGELFF. Here the CDR3 DNA reads TGCAGCGTTGGACCGACGGGCGGGGGGCGTTTCACCGGGGAGCTGTTTTTT. The chain links TRBV29-1 to TRBJ2-2; 8 bases are a match to TRBD2. The germline V gene has CDR1 SQVTM and CDR2 ANQGSEA. The CDR3 is 17 residues long. V dropped 4 bases and J dropped 4; count of bases not matched to a gene: 14.

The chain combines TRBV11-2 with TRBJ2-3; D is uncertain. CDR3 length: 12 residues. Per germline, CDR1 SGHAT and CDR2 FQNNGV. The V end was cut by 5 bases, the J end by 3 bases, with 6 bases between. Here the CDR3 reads CASSQTTDTQYF. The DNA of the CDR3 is TGTGCCAGCAGCCAAACAACAGATACGCAGTATTTT.

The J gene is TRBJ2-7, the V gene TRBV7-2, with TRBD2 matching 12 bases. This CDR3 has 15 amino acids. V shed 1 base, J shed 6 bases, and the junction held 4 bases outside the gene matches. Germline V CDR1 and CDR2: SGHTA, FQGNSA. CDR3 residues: CASSLERLAGVEQYF. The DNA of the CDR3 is TGTGCCAGCAGCTTAGAAAGACTAGCGGGAGTCGAGCAGTACTTC.

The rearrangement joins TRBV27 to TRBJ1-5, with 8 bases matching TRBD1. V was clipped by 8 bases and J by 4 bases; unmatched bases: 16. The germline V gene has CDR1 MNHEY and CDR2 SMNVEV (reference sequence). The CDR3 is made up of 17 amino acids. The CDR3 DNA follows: TGTGCCAGCTTAGACAGGGGTAGTTTAATTGGGAATCAGCCCCAGCATTTT. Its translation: CASLDRGSLIGNQPQHF.

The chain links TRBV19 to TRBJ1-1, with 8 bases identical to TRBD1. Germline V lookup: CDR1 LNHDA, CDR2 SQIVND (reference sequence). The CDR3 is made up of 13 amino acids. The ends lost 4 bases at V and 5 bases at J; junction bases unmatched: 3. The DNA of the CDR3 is TGTGCCAGTAGTAGACAGGGGTGGACTGAAGCTTTCTTT. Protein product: CASSRQGWTEAFF.

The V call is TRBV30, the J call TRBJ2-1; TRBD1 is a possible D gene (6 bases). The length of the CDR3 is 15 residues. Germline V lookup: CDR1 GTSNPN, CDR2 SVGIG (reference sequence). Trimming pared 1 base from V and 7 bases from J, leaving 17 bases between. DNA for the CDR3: TGTGCCTGGAGTGCTGGGGGCCCCCTTGTGAATGAGCAGTTCTTC. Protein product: CAWSAGGPLVNEQFF.

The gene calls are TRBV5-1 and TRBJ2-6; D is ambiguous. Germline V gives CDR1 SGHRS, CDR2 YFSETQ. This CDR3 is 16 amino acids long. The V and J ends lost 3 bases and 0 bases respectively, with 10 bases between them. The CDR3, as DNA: TGCGCCAGCAGCTCCGGGTCCAGCTCTGGGGCCAACGTCCTGACTTTC. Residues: CASSSGSSSGANVLTF.

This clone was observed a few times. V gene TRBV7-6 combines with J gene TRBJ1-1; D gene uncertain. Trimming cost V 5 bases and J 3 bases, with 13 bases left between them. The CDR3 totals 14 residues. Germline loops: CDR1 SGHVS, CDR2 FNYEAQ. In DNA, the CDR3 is TGTGCCAGCAGCCCTCGGGGTGGCGACACTGAAGCTTTCTTT. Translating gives CASSPRGGDTEAFF.

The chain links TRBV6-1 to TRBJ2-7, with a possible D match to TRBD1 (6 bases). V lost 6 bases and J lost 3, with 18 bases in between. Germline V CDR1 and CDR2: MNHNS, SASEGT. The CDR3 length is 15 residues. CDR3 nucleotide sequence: TGTGCCAGCAGGGACAGCACGGGTGCAGGCTACGAGCAGTACTTC. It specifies CASRDSTGAGYEQYF.

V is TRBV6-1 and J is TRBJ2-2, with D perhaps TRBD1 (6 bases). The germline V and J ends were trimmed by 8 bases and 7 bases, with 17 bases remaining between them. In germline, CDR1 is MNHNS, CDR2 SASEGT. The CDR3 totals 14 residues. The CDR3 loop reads CASGETGRLGELFF. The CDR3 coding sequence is TGTGCCAGCGGGGAAACAGGGCGACTCGGGGAGCTGTTTTTT.

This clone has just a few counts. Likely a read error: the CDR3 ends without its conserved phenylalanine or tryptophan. The DNA of the CDR3 is TGTGCCAGCAGAAGGACAGGGGGCACCGGGGAGCTGTTTGTT. It is translated as CASRRTGGTGELFV. The chain is built from TRBV6-5 and TRBJ2-2; 10 nucleotides agree with TRBD1. V was clipped by 6 bases and J by 4 bases; unmatched bases: 2. Germline assignment: CDR1 MNHEY and CDR2 SVGAGI. This CDR3 comprises 14 residues.

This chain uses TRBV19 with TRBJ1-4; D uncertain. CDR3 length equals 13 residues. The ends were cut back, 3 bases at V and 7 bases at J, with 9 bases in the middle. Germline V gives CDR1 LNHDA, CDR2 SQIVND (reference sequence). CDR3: CASSIGQVEKLFF. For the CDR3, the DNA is TGTGCCAGTAGTATCGGCCAGGTTGAAAAACTGTTTTTT.